This T cell receptor (beta chain) originates from a study of regulatory T cells in long-lasting Graves disease. Findings and caveats of the study: Repertoires from persistent disease leaned toward TRBV28, TRBJ1-2 and TRBJ2-5. Tissue studied was limited to peripheral blood, excluding thyroid tissue.

This CDR3 region has 15 residues. Germline loops: CDR1 MNHEY, CDR2 SVGEGT. Specified time point: newly diagnosed GD, antithyroid drugs for less than 3 months. Isolated PBMC RNA provided the starting material for the TCR library. The authors diagnosed Graves' disease using American Thyroid Association guidelines. This clonotype was found many times. No antigen is known for it. A read error may account for a junction end that differs from germline. Construction of TCR beta libraries relied on iRepertoire HTBI primers and on Arm-PCR targeting CDR3 regions. TCRdb passed the multiplex PCR reads through MiXCR, listing each CDR3 protein once. The sample lists a few hundred thousand distinct CDR3 sequences; 16% were seen once. Separately, the same data were catalogued under a study of T cells in Graves' hyperthyroidism and ophthalmopathy.

The specimen was peripheral blood mononuclear cells (PBMCs), collected at new diagnosis, from a patient treated with antithyroid drugs. The TCR comes from a man in his forties or fifties with Graves disease. The V gene is TRBV6-2 or TRBV6-3, the J gene TRBJ2-5, with D perhaps given as TRBD1 or TRBD2 (5 bases each). The CDR3 here is CASRYSRDQQETQYF. The CDR3 DNA sequence: TGTGCCAGCAGGTACTCCAGGGACCAACAAGAGACCCAGTACTTC.